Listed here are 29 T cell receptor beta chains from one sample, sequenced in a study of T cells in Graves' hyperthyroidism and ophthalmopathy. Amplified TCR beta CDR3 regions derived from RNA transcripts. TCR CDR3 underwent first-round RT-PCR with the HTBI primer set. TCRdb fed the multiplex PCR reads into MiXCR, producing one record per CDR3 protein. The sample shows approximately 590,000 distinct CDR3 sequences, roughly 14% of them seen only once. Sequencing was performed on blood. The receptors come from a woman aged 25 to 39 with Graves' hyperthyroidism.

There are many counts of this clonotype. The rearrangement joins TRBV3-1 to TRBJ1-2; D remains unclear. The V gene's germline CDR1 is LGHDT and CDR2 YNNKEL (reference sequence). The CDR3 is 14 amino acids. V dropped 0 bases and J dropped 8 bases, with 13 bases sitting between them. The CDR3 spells CASSQDSLKSGYTF. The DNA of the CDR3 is TGTGCCAGCAGCCAAGACAGTCTCAAAAGCGGCTACACCTTC.

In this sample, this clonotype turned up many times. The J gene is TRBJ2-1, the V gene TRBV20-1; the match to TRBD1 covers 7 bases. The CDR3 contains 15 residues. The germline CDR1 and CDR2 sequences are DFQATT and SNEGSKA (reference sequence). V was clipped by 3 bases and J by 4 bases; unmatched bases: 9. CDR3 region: CSASYPTGLYNEQFF. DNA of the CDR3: TGCAGTGCTAGTTATCCGACAGGGTTGTACAATGAGCAGTTCTTC.

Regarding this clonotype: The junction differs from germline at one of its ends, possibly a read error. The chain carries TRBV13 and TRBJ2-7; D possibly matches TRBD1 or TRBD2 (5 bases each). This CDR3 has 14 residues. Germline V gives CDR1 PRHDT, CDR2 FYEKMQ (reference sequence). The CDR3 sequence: CANSSGPVHYEQYF. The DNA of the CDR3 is TGTGCCAACAGCTCGGGACCAGTTCACTACGAGCAGTACTTC.

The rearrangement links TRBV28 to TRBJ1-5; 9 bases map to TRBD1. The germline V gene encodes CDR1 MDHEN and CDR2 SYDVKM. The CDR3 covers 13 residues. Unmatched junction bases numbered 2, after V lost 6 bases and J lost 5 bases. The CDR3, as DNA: TGTGCCAGCAGCGACAGGGGGTATCAGCCCCAGCATTTT. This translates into CASSDRGYQPQHF. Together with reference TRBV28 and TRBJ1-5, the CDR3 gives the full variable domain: DVKVTQSSRYLVKRTGEKVFLECVQDMDHENMFWYRQDPGLGLRLIYFSYDVKMKEKGDIPEGYSVSREKKERFSLILESASTNQTSMYLCASSDRGYQPQHFGDGTRLSIL.

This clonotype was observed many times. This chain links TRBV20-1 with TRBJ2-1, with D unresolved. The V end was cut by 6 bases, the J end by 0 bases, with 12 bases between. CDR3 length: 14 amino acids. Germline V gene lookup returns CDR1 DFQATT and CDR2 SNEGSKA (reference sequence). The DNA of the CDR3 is TGCAGTGCCCCGGACGCTAGCTCCTACAATGAGCAGTTCTTC. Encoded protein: CSAPDASSYNEQFF.

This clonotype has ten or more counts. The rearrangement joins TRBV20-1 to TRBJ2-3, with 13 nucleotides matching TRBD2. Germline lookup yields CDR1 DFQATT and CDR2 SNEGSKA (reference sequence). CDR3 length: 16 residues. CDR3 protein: CRGEGAGLAGDDTQYF. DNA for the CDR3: TGCAGAGGCGAGGGGGCAGGACTAGCGGGAGATGATACGCAGTATTTT.

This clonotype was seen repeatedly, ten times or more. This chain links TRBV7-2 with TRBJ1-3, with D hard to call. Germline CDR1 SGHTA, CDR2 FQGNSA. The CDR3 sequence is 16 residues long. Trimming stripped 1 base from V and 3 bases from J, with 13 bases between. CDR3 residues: CASSLVWTIGGNTIYF. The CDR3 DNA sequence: TGTGCCAGCAGCTTAGTTTGGACCATCGGTGGAAACACCATATATTTT.

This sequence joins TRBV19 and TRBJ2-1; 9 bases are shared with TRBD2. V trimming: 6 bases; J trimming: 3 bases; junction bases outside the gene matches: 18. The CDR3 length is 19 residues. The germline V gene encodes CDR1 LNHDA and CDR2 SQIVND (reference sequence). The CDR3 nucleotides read TGTGCCAGTAGCCCTCCCAATTTAGGGCTAGCGGGGATCTACAATGAGCAGTTCTTC. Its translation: CASSPPNLGLAGIYNEQFF.

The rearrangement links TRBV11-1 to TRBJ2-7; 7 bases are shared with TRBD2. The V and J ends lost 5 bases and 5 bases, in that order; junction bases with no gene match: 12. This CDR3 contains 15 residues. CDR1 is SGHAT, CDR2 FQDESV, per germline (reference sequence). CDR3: CASSRQLAFEDEQYF. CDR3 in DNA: TGTGCCAGCAGCCGGCAACTAGCGTTCGAGGACGAGCAGTACTTC.

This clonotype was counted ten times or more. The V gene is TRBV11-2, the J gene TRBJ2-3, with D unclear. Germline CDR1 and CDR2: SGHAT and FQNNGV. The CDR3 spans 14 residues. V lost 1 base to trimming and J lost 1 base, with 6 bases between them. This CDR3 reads CASSLGYGTDTQYF. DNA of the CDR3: TGTGCCAGCAGCTTAGGGTACGGCACAGATACGCAGTATTTT. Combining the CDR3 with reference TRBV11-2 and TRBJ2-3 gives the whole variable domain EAGVAQSPRYKIIEKRQSVAFWCNPISGHATLYWYQQILGQGPKLLIQFQNNGVVDDSQLPKDRFSAERLKGVDSTLKIQPAKLEDSAVYLCASSLGYGTDTQYFGPGTRLTVL.

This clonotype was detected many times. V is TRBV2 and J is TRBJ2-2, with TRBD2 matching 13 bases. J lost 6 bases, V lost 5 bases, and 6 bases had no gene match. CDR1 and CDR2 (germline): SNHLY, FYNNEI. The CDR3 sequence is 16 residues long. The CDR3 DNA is TGTGCCAGCAGTCCTCCGGGACTAGCGGGATCCGGGGAGCTGTTTTTT. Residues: CASSPPGLAGSGELFF.

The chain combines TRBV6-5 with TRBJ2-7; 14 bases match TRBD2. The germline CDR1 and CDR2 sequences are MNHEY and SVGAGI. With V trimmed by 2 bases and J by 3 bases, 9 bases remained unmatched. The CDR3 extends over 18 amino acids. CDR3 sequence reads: CASSYQGTSGSPLYEQYF. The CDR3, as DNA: TGTGCCAGCAGTTACCAGGGGACTAGCGGGAGTCCCCTCTACGAGCAGTACTTC.

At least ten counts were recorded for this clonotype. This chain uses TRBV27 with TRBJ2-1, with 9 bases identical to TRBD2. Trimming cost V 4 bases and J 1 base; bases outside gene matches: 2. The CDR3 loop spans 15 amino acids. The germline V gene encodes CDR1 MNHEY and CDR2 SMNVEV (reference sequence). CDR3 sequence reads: CASSWTSVSYNEQFF. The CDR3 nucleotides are TGTGCCAGCAGTTGGACTAGCGTGTCCTACAATGAGCAGTTCTTC.

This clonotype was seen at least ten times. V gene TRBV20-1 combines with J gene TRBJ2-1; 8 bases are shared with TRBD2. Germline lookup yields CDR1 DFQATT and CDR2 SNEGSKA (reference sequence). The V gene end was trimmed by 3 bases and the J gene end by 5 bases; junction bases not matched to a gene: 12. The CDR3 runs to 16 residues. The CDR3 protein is CSARDLAGGLDNEQFF. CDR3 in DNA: TGCAGTGCTAGGGATCTGGCGGGAGGCCTAGACAATGAGCAGTTCTTC.

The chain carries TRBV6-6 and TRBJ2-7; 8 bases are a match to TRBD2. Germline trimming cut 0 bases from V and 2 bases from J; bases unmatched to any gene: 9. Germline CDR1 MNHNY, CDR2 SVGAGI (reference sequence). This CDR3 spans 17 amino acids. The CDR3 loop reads CASSYSYPGGTTYEQYF. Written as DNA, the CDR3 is TGTGCCAGCAGTTACTCCTACCCGGGAGGGACTACCTACGAGCAGTACTTC.

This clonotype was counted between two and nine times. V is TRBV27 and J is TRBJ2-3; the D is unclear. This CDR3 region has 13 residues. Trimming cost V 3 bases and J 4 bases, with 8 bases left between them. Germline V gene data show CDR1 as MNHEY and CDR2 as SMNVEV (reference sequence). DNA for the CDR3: TGTGCCAGCAGTTTCGCAGACCCAGATACGCAGTATTTT. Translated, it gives CASSFADPDTQYF.

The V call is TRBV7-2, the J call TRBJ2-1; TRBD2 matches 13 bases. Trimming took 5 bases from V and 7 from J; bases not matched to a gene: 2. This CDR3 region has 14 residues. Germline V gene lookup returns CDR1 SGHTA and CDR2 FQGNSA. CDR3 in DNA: TGTGCCAGCAGCACTAGCGGGAGGGAAAATGAGCAGTTCTTC. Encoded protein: CASSTSGRENEQFF.

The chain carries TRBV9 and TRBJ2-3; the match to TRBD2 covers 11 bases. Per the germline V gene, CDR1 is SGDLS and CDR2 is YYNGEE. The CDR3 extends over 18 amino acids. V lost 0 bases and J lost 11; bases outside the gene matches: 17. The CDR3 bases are TGTGCCAGCAGCGTAGCTACGGGACTAGCGGACCATTCGGAGGGGCAGTATTTT. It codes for CASSVATGLADHSEGQYF.

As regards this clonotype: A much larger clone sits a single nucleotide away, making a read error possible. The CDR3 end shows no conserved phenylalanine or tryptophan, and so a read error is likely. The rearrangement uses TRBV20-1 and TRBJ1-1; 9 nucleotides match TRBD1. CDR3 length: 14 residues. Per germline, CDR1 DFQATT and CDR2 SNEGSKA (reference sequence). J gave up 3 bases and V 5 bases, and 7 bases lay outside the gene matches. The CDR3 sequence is CSASGTGSDTEAFL. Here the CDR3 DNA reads TGCAGTGCTTCCGGGACAGGGTCCGACACTGAAGCTTTCCTT.

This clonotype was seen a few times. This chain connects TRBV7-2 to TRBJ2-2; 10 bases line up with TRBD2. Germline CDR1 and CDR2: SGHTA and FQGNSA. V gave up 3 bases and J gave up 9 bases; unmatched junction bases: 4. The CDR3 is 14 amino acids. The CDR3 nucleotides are TGTGCCAGCAGCTTCCTAGCGGGAGCCCGGGAGCTGTTTTTT. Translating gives CASSFLAGARELFF.

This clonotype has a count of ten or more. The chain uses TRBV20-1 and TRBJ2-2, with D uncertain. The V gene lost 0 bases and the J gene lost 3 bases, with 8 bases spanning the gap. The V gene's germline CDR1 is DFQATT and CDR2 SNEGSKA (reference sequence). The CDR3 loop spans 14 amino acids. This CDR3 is CSARDRPDTGELFF. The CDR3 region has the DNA TGCAGTGCTAGAGATCGTCCGGACACCGGGGAGCTGTTTTTT.

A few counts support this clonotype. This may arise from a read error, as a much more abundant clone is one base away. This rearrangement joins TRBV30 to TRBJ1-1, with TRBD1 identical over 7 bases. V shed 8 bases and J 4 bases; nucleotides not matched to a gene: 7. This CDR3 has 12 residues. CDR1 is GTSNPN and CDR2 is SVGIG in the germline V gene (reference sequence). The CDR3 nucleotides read TGTGCCCCGTCAGGGGGATTCACTGAAGCTTTCTTT. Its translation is CAPSGGFTEAFF.

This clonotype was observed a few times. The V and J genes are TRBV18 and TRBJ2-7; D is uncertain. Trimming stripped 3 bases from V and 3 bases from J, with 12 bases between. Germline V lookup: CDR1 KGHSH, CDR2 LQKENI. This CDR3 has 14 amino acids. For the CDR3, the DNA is TGTGCCAGCTCACCGCAACCCGACATCTACGAGCAGTACTTC. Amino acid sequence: CASSPQPDIYEQYF.

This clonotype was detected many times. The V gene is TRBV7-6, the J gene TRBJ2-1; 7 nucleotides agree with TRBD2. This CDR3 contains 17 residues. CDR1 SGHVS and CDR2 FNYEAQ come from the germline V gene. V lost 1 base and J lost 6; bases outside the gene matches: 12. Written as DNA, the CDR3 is TGTGCCAGCAGCTTAGTTTATTCCCCTAGGACTAGCAATGAGCAGTTCTTC. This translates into CASSLVYSPRTSNEQFF.

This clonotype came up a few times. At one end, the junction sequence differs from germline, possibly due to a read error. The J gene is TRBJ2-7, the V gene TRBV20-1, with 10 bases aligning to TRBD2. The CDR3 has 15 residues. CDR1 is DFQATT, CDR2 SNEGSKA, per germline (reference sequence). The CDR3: CSAGDSGGPRYEQYF. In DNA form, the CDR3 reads TGCAGTGCTGGAGATAGCGGGGGGCCTCGGTACGAGCAGTACTTC.

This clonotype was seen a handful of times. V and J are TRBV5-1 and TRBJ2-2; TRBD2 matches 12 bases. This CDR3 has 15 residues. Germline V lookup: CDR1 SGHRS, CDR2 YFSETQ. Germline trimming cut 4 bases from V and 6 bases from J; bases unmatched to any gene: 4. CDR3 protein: CASSTASGRAGELFF. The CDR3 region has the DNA TGCGCCAGCAGCACCGCTAGCGGGAGGGCCGGGGAGCTGTTTTTT. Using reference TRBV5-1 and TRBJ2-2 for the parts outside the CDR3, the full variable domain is KAGVTQTPRYLIKTRGQQVTLSCSPISGHRSVSWYQQTPGQGLQFLFEYFSETQRNKGNFPGRFSGRQFSNSRSEMNVSTLELGDSALYLCASSTASGRAGELFFGEGSRLTVL.

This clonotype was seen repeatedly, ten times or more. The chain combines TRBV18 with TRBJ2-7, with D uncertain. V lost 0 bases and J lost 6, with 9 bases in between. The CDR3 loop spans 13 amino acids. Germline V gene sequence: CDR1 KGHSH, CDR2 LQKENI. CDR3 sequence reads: CASSPPSSREQYF. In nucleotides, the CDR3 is TGTGCCAGCTCACCACCTAGCTCCCGCGAGCAGTACTTC.

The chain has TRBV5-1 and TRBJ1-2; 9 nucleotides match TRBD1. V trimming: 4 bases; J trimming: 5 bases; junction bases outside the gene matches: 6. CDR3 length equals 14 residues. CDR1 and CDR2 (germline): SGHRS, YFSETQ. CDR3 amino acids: CASSNMGQGYGYTF. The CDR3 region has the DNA TGCGCCAGCAGCAACATGGGACAGGGTTATGGCTACACCTTC. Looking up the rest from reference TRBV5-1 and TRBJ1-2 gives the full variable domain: KAGVTQTPRYLIKTRGQQVTLSCSPISGHRSVSWYQQTPGQGLQFLFEYFSETQRNKGNFPGRFSGRQFSNSRSEMNVSTLELGDSALYLCASSNMGQGYGYTFGSGTRLTVV.

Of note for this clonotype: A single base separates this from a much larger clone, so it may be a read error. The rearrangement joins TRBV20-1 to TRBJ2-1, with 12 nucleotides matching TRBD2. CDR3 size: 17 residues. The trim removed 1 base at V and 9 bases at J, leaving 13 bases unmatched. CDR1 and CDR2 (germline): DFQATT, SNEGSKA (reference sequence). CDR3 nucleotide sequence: TGCAGTGCTAGAGTTCCATACAACCTAGCGGGAGGGTCTGAGCAGTTCTTC. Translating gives CSARVPYNLAGGSEQFF.